The 16 T cell receptor beta chains given below trace back to one sample, sequenced in a study of blood T cell repertoires in COVID-19. The method was immunoSEQ multiplex PCR; TCRdb's version includes in-frame clones alone and lacks a portion of them. The repertoire holds approximately 170,000 clones, 70% to 85% seen once, with around 20% in the top ten. The sample was PBMCs or T cells enriched from blood (not recorded which). The source of these receptors is a woman aged 70 to 79 in a cohort exposed to, infected with or recovered from COVID-19 (not recorded which).

The V and J genes are TRBV5-1 and TRBJ2-6; no firm D call. Trimming took 5 bases from V and 0 from J, leaving 9 bases between them. Germline CDR1 reads SGHRS; CDR2 reads YFSETQ. The CDR3 has 15 residues. The CDR3 DNA reads as TGCGCCAGCAGTTCTCAGGCCTCTGGGGCCAACGTCCTGACTTTC. This codes for CASSSQASGANVLTF.

The J gene is TRBJ2-1, the V gene TRBV5-4, with 8 nucleotides matching TRBD2. The length of the CDR3 is 16 residues. The ends lost 0 bases at V and 0 bases at J; junction bases unmatched: 2. Germline CDR1 SGHNT, CDR2 YYREEE (reference sequence). CDR3 sequence (DNA): TGTGCCAGCAGCTTGGGCGCGGGGGGCTCCTACAATGAGCAGTTCTTC. Protein product: CASSLGAGGSYNEQFF.

This clone was seen a few times. V is TRBV12-3 or TRBV12-4 and J is TRBJ1-3; D possibly corresponds to TRBD1 (6 bases). This CDR3 is built from 13 residues. V lost 6 bases to trimming and J lost 4 bases, with 10 bases between them. In nucleotides, the CDR3 is TGTGCCAGCAGGGTACAGGGAGGAAACACCATATATTTT. This translates into CASRVQGGNTIYF.

The chain has TRBV9 and TRBJ2-3; 9 bases are a match to TRBD1. Trimming took 2 bases from V and 6 from J; bases not matched to a gene: 7. The CDR3 loop spans 15 amino acids. Germline V CDR1 and CDR2: SGDLS, YYNGEE. CDR3 sequence (DNA): TGTGCCAGCAGCGTTTCGGGACAGGGCTCGGATACGCAGTATTTT. This codes for CASSVSGQGSDTQYF.

The count of this clone is one. V is TRBV10-3 and J is TRBJ2-7; possibly TRBD1 for D (6 bases). Trimming removed 5 bases at V and 4 bases at J, with 9 bases between. CDR1 is ENHRY and CDR2 is SYGVKD in the germline V gene. CDR3 length equals 12 residues. The CDR3 protein is CAISQQGYEQYF. CDR3 bases: TGTGCCATCAGTCAACAGGGATACGAGCAGTACTTC.

The chain is built from TRBV30 and TRBJ2-3; TRBD1 matches 9 bases. Germline-derived CDR1 and CDR2 are GTSNPN and SVGIG (reference sequence). CDR3 size: 17 residues. Trimming removed 0 bases from V and 4 bases from J; junction bases left unmatched: 11. CDR3 residues: CAWSVGGGTGWSDTQYF. The CDR3 DNA reads TGTGCCTGGAGTGTTGGGGGGGGGACAGGGTGGTCAGATACGCAGTATTTT.

This chain joins TRBV15 and TRBJ1-4, with 8 bases fitting TRBD1. Germline CDR1 and CDR2: LNHNV and YYDKDF (reference sequence). V shed 2 bases, J shed 6 bases, and the junction held 11 bases outside the gene matches. The CDR3 runs 17 residues. The CDR3 region has the DNA TGTGCCACCAGCAGACTTCCCCGACAGGGGAGGGATGAAAAACTGTTTTTT. Protein: CATSRLPRQGRDEKLFF.

This sequence joins TRBV5-8 and TRBJ1-2; D is undetermined. Germline V gene sequence: CDR1 SGHTS, CDR2 YDEGEE. Between the trimmed V and J ends, which lost 2 bases and 2 bases, there was a span of 7 bases. This CDR3 spans 13 amino acids. In DNA form, the CDR3 reads TGTGCCAGCAGCTTCGGTTTAAACTATGGCTACACCTTC. This sequence encodes CASSFGLNYGYTF. Full variable domain (rest looked up from reference TRBV5-8 and TRBJ1-2): EAGVTQSPTHLIKTRGQQATLRCSPISGHTSVYWYQQALGLGLQFLLWYDEGEERNRGNFPPRFSGRQFPNYSSELNVNALELEDSALYLCASSFGLNYGYTFGSGTRLTVV.

The chain couples TRBV9 to TRBJ2-7; D uncertain. The CDR3 spans 14 residues. Germline V gene sequence: CDR1 SGDLS, CDR2 YYNGEE. Between the trimmed V and J ends, which lost 0 bases and 2 bases, there was a span of 9 bases. The CDR3, as DNA: TGTGCCAGCAGCGTAGCCGCAAGAGCCTACGAGCAGTACTTC. Translating gives CASSVAARAYEQYF.

The chain couples TRBV18 to TRBJ1-5; D unclear. Trimming removed 6 bases at V and 6 bases at J, with 12 bases between. Per germline, CDR1 KGHSH and CDR2 LQKENI. This CDR3 contains 13 residues. This CDR3 is CASSETWAQPQHF. CDR3 in DNA: TGTGCCAGCTCTGAAACTTGGGCTCAGCCCCAGCATTTT. Full variable domain (outside the CDR3, taken from reference TRBV18 and TRBJ1-5): NAGVMQNPRHLVRRRGQEARLRCSPMKGHSHVYWYRQLPEEGLKFMVYLQKENIIDESGMPKERFSAEFPKEGPSILRIQQVVRGDSAAYFCASSETWAQPQHFGDGTRLSIL.

The V call is TRBV7-6, the J call TRBJ2-1; 8 bases are shared with TRBD1. V shed 2 bases and J 8 bases; nucleotides not matched to a gene: 11. The CDR3 totals 16 residues. Looked up from germline, CDR1 is SGHVS and CDR2 is FNYEAQ. DNA of the CDR3: TGTGCCAGCAGCTTATTCCAGGGGGCGGTTGGGTATGAGCAGTTCTTC. Amino acids: CASSLFQGAVGYEQFF.

This rearrangement joins TRBV25-1 to TRBJ2-1; TRBD2 matches at 10 bases. V shed 0 bases, J shed 8 bases, and the junction held 10 bases outside the gene matches. Looked up from germline, CDR1 is MGHDK and CDR2 is SYGVNS. The CDR3 totals 17 residues. Here the CDR3 DNA reads TGTGCCAGCAGTGAATACCCAGCTAGCGGGAGTAAAGATGAGCAGTTCTTC. Translation: CASSEYPASGSKDEQFF.

The V and J genes are TRBV11-2 and TRBJ1-5, with D unresolved. V lost 0 bases and J lost 1, with 4 bases in between. CDR1 is SGHAT, CDR2 FQNNGV, per germline. CDR3 length: 14 amino acids. CDR3 nucleotide sequence: TGTGCCAGCAGCTTAGATCGGAGCAATCAGCCCCAGCATTTT. Residues: CASSLDRSNQPQHF.

The table lists this clone with a few counts. The chain is built from TRBV7-8 and TRBJ2-2, with D possibly being TRBD1 (5 bases). CDR1 SGHVS and CDR2 FQNEAQ come from the germline V gene. Trimming took off 2 bases at V and 7 bases at J, with 14 bases between the two ends. The CDR3 runs to 15 residues. The DNA for the CDR3 is TGTGCCAGCAGCTTATTCGGGCAGGGCGTCGGGGAGCTGTTTTTT. Protein: CASSLFGQGVGELFF.

The V and J genes are TRBV2 and TRBJ1-2; the D is unclear. Germline V gene sequence: CDR1 SNHLY, CDR2 FYNNEI. The CDR3 extends over 15 amino acids. V was trimmed by 3 bases and J by 6 bases, leaving 17 bases between them. CDR3 DNA: TGTGCCAGCAGTGACCCAACAGCTAATTCCCATGGCTACACCTTC. Residues: CASSDPTANSHGYTF.

This rearrangement joins TRBV7-2 to TRBJ1-5, with D possibly matching TRBD1 (6 bases). V dropped 3 bases and J dropped 6 bases, with 9 bases sitting between them. The CDR3 is 13 residues long. Germline V CDR1 and CDR2: SGHTA, FQGNSA. Here the CDR3 reads CASSFHRVQPQHF. The CDR3 coding sequence is TGTGCCAGCAGCTTTCACAGGGTTCAGCCCCAGCATTTT. Full variable domain (remainder filled in from reference TRBV7-2 and TRBJ1-5): GAGVSQSPSNKVTEKGKDVELRCDPISGHTALYWYRQSLGQGLEFLIYFQGNSAPDKSGLPSDRFSAERTGGSVSTLTIQRTQQEDSAVYLCASSFHRVQPQHFGDGTRLSIL.